This T cell receptor beta chain was identified during a study of T cell repertoires in cytomegalovirus infection. Study as a whole: It can be stated that public TCR beta signatures indicated CMV infection as well as a matching HLA type. The study, taken as a whole, reports: Based on cumulative public TCR beta family frequency, carriers of CMV plus the relevant HLA were identified. The response measured ex vivo was dominated by TCR beta clonotypes (HLA-C-restricted and CMV-specific).

Per germline, CDR1 SGHTA and CDR2 FQGNSA. This CDR3 region has 14 residues. Trimming left V 2 bases short and J 1 base short, with 5 bases between. This clonotype has at least ten counts. The antigen is undetermined. TCRdb used MiXCR to reprocess the reads, holding one entry per CDR3 protein. The table includes over 450,000 distinct CDR3 sequences, roughly 12% detected once. This clonotype was sampled from a human donor in good health (CMV status not recorded). Some clones in this sample may be carry-over from other donors' samples. The V and J genes are TRBV7-2 and TRBJ2-2, with D uncertain. Sample: PBMCs. The CDR3 here is CASSLFVNTGELFF. The CDR3 region has the DNA TGTGCCAGCAGCTTATTTGTGAACACCGGGGAGCTGTTTTTT.